This T cell receptor beta chain was documented in a study of human T cells and chemical hapten exposure. Whole-study context: 2% DPC applied to an approximately 2 cm by approximately 2 cm arm area sensitized donors. All through the roughly 25-week study, the scalp of each patient received diphenylcyclopropenone doses weekly. Study-wide results and limits: It was expanded TCRs that formed significantly more large CDR3 similarity clusters than controls did.

The V gene lost 5 bases and the J gene lost 7 bases, with 9 bases spanning the gap. This CDR3 has 13 residues. Germline assignment: CDR1 KGHSH and CDR2 LQKENI. Of note for this clonotype: What it recognizes is unknown.

The study used a library that attached unique molecular identifiers to individual cDNA molecules. Via MiXCR, TCRdb re-called the RACE reads, giving one row per CDR3 protein. The sample has some 170,000 distinct CDR3 sequences, 25% to 35% seen once. This sample's time point: patch test 3, about 24 weeks after DPC sensitization. The treatment: therapeutic diphenylcyclopropenone sensitization with weekly scalp DPC. The V call is TRBV18, the J call TRBJ1-6; D gene ambiguous. This material consisted of whole blood, taken in connection with sensitization to the hapten diphenylcyclopropenone (DPC). This receptor was identified in a woman between 18 and 29 years old with alopecia areata. Some clones in this sample may be carry-over from other donors' samples. CDR3 nucleotides: TGTGCCAGCTCAGAAGACGGAAATTCACCCCTCCACTTT. It is translated as CASSEDGNSPLHF.